Listed below are T cell receptor beta chains from one sample, sequenced in a study of blood T cells in healthy people across ages. TCRdb re-called the 5' RACE reads through MiXCR, storing one row per CDR3 protein. This table holds about 640,000 distinct CDR3 sequences, 58% found once. Sequences were obtained from blood. Source of these receptors: a man aged 55-75 years in good health. The CDR3 runs from the conserved cysteine through the conserved F or W. The D gene is left open where the match is weak. Part of the rows lack a size; the others show once, few, many or a class for expanded clones.

clone_size | d_call | j_call | v_call | cdr3_nt | cdr3_aa
NA | NA | TRBJ1-1 | TRBV11-1 | TGTGCCAGCAGCTTAATCAGGGGTGACACTGAAGCTTTCTTT | CASSLIRGDTEAFF
few | NA | TRBJ2-1 | TRBV11-2 | TGTGCCAGCAGCCTCGGACGGAATTCCTACAATGAGCAGTTCTTC | CASSLGRNSYNEQFF
NA | TRBD2 | TRBJ2-1 | TRBV7-2 | TGTGCCAGCACACGGGGGGGAGCCAGCGACAATGAGCAGTTCTTC | CASTRGGASDNEQFF
NA | NA | TRBJ1-1 | TRBV5-1 | TGCGCCAGCAGTAACGAGGACGGGGAAGTAGCTTTCTTT | CASSNEDGEVAFF
few | NA | TRBJ2-3 | TRBV29-1 | TGCAGCGTTGAGGCGGTAAGCACAGATACGCAGTATTTT | CSVEAVSTDTQYF
NA | NA | TRBJ2-7 | TRBV4-1 | TGCGCCAGCAGCCAAGAAAAAGGGATCGGCTACGAGCAGTACTTC | CASSQEKGIGYEQYF
NA | TRBD1 | TRBJ2-7 | TRBV14 | TGTGCCAGCAGCCTCAACCGGGACAGTCTCTACGAGCAGTACTTC | CASSLNRDSLYEQYF
once | TRBD2 | TRBJ2-2 | TRBV10-2 | TGCGCCAGCAGGACAGCGGGGGCGAACACCGGGGAGCTGTTTTTT | CASRTAGANTGELFF
NA | TRBD1 | TRBJ2-3 | TRBV10-3 | TGTGCCATCCGGACAGGGGAGACAGATACGCAGTATTTT | CAIRTGETDTQYF
NA | NA | TRBJ2-3 | TRBV29-1 | TGCAGCGTTGCGAGGCTTGAGGCAGATACGCAGTATTTT | CSVARLEADTQYF
NA | NA | TRBJ2-1 | TRBV6-6 | TGTGCCAGCGGAGAGCTCCATGAGCAGTTCTTC | CASGELHEQFF
NA | NA | TRBJ1-1 | TRBV20-1 | TGCAGTGCTACCCCGTCCCAGGGACGAACTGAAGCTTTCTTT | CSATPSQGRTEAFF
NA | TRBD1 | TRBJ1-5 | TRBV28 | TGTGCCAGCAGTTTGACGGGACAGGGGGTTTTTGGCAATCAGCCCCAGCATTTT | CASSLTGQGVFGNQPQHF
few | TRBD1 | TRBJ1-6 | TRBV20-1 | TGCAGTGCTAGAGATCTTAGGACAGGGGATTCACCCCTCCACTTT | CSARDLRTGDSPLHF
few | NA | TRBJ2-3 | TRBV29-1 | TGCAGCGGAAACCCGAGTGGAGATACGCAGTATTTT | CSGNPSGDTQYF
NA | NA | TRBJ1-1 | TRBV29-1 | TGCAGCGTTGAAGTGGACCTGAACACTGAAGCTTTCTTT | CSVEVDLNTEAFF
NA | NA | TRBJ2-7 | TRBV20-1 | TGCAGTGCTAATTCCGGATTAACCTACGAGCAGTACTTC | CSANSGLTYEQYF
once | NA | TRBJ2-3 | TRBV7-2 | TGTGCCAGCAGCGCGGGGTTGGGCACAGATACGCAGTATTTT | CASSAGLGTDTQYF
NA | NA | TRBJ2-7 | TRBV7-2 | TGTGCCAGCAGCTTTTCTCCGGGACCCTACGAGCAGTACTTC | CASSFSPGPYEQYF
NA | NA | TRBJ2-5 | TRBV10-3 | TGTGCCATCAGTGAGTCAATAGGCCGAATCCAGGAGACCCAGTACTTC | CAISESIGRIQETQYF
few | NA | TRBJ2-3 | TRBV20-1 | TGCAGTGCTAGAGACCTCCTCCGGGGCCCAGGAGATACGCAGTATTTT | CSARDLLRGPGDTQYF
NA | TRBD1 | TRBJ2-4 | TRBV24-1 | TGTGCCGCCAGTGCGGACAGGGTTTGGGAGAGGACCAAAAACATTCAGTACTTC | CAASADRVWERTKNIQYF
NA | NA | TRBJ1-5 | TRBV7-8 | TGTGCCAGCAGCTCAGACAGAAGCCCCCATCAGCCCCAGCATTTT | CASSSDRSPHQPQHF
NA | NA | TRBJ2-6 | TRBV5-1 | TGCGCCAGCAGCTCGACATCGGTCTCTGGGGCCAACGTCCTGACTTTC | CASSSTSVSGANVLTF
few | NA | TRBJ2-5 | TRBV11-2 | TGTGCCAGCAGCTTAGTGGCGGGGAACGGAGAGACCCAGTACTTC | CASSLVAGNGETQYF
NA | TRBD2 | TRBJ2-3 | TRBV7-8 | TGTGCCGGCAGCTTAGGGACTAGCGGGGGTAGCACAGATACGCAGTATTTT | CAGSLGTSGGSTDTQYF
NA | NA | TRBJ2-1 | TRBV5-1 | TGCGCCAGCAGCTTGCTTCAGGGTCACAACAATGAGCAGTTCTTC | CASSLLQGHNNEQFF
NA | TRBD1 | TRBJ1-2 | TRBV4-2 | TGTGCCAGCAGCCAGGAGGACAGGAGCTACTATGGCTACACCTTC | CASSQEDRSYYGYTF
NA | NA | TRBJ1-5 | TRBV27 | TGTGCCAGCAGCCCTAACCTGAGCAATCAGCCCCAGCATTTT | CASSPNLSNQPQHF
few | NA | TRBJ2-1 | TRBV20-1 | TGCAGCGCAATACTAGAGAACAAAGACAATGAGCAGTTCTTC | CSAILENKDNEQFF
NA | TRBD1 | TRBJ1-2 | TRBV6-6 | TGTGCCAGCAGTCCCCCGACAGGGGCCTTCTATGGCTACACCTTC | CASSPPTGAFYGYTF
NA | NA | TRBJ2-5 | TRBV11-2 | TGTGCCAGCAGCTCGAGCCCCCGGAGGCAGGGGGGAGAGACCCAGTACTTC | CASSSSPRRQGGETQYF
NA | NA | TRBJ2-3 | TRBV5-5 | TGTGCCAGCAGCTCCACACTACATACGCAGTATTTT | CASSSTLHTQYF
NA | TRBD1 | TRBJ2-7 | TRBV14 | TGTGCCAACAGCCACCGGGACAGCCGTTCCTACGAGCAGTACTTC | CANSHRDSRSYEQYF
NA | TRBD2 | TRBJ2-1 | TRBV4-1 | TGCGCCAGCAGCCCAAGACGACTAGCGGCCGACAATGAGCAGTTCTTC | CASSPRRLAADNEQFF
NA | NA | TRBJ2-1 | TRBV18 | TGTGCCAGCTCACCCCCCTCCATAGCTCGGGAGCAGTTCTTC | CASSPPSIAREQFF
NA | TRBD2 | TRBJ2-3 | TRBV5-4 | TGTGCCAGCAGCTTGTTGGGTAGCGGGCCGGCAGATACGCAGTATTTT | CASSLLGSGPADTQYF
NA | TRBD1 | TRBJ1-4 | TRBV28 | TGTGCCAGCAGTTCGCGTCTAGGGGGCCCCCTTGCAACTAATGAAAAACTGTTTTTT | CASSSRLGGPLATNEKLFF
many | TRBD2 | TRBJ2-3 | TRBV20-1 | TGCAGTGCTAGACTACTAAGCGGGGGGCAGACGCAGTATTTT | CSARLLSGGQTQYF
NA | NA | TRBJ1-2 | TRBV6-1 | TGTGCCAGCAGTGTCAACAGGGATGGCTATGGCTACACCTTC | CASSVNRDGYGYTF
NA | TRBD1 | TRBJ2-1 | TRBV27 | TGTGCCAGCAGTTTAAGGGGACAGGGTTGGGCAAACCCTCTGGAGGAGCAGTTCTTC | CASSLRGQGWANPLEEQFF
NA | TRBD1 | TRBJ2-1 | TRBV5-6 | TGTGCCAGCAGCTACGAAGCGGACAGGGGGTACAATGAGCAGTTCTTC | CASSYEADRGYNEQFF
once | NA | TRBJ2-1 | TRBV12-3/TRBV12-4 | TGTGCCAGCACGACAGGCCCCTACAATGAGCAGTTCTTC | CASTTGPYNEQFF
few | NA | TRBJ1-3 | TRBV7-9 | TGTGCCAGCAGCTTAGGCCAGGGACCCTCTGGAAACACCATATATTTT | CASSLGQGPSGNTIYF
NA | NA | TRBJ2-5 | TRBV4-1 | TGCGCCAGCAGCCAAGTGAGGACAGCCTCCTACAATGAGCAGTACTTC | CASSQVRTASYNEQYF
NA | NA | TRBJ1-2 | TRBV20-1 | TGCAGTGCTAGAGATCTGGCCCATAACTATGGCTACACCTTC | CSARDLAHNYGYTF
NA | NA | TRBJ2-7 | TRBV29-1 | TGCAGCGCTGAAGGGGGGCAGGTGCACGAGCAGTACTTC | CSAEGGQVHEQYF
NA | NA | TRBJ2-2 | TRBV27 | TGTGCCAGCAGTTTCGCGGACGGGGAGCTGTTTTTT | CASSFADGELFF
NA | NA | TRBJ2-7 | TRBV6-2/TRBV6-3 | TGTGCCAGCAGTTATTCCGTCCACAGGGATCCGGCTTCCTACGAGCAGTACTTC | CASSYSVHRDPASYEQYF
NA | NA | TRBJ2-5 | TRBV5-1 | TGCGCCAGCACACACAATGGCGAGACCCAGTACTTC | CASTHNGETQYF
many | NA | TRBJ1-5 | TRBV5-1 | TGCGCCAGCAGCTTGGGCGCAGGGCACAATCAGCCCCAGCATTTT | CASSLGAGHNQPQHF
NA | NA | TRBJ2-5 | TRBV20-1 | TGCAGCACCCAACGGGCAGAAGAGACCCAGTACTTC | CSTQRAEETQYF
NA | TRBD1 | TRBJ1-1 | TRBV5-1 | TGCGCCAGCAGCTTGACCCCGGACAGGGGGGACACTGAAGCTTTCTTT | CASSLTPDRGDTEAFF
NA | TRBD1 | TRBJ2-1 | TRBV29-1 | TGCAGCCGGGACAGGGGATACAATGAGCAGTTCTTC | CSRDRGYNEQFF
NA | NA | TRBJ2-2 | TRBV3-1 | TGTGCCAGCAGCCAAGGTCAGACACTGCGGGAGCTGTTTTTT | CASSQGQTLRELFF
NA | NA | TRBJ2-7 | TRBV13 | TGTGCCAGCAGCTTAACAACGAGAGGCGAGCAGTACTTC | CASSLTTRGEQYF
NA | TRBD1 | TRBJ2-7 | TRBV10-3 | TGTGCCATCAGGCCGGGACAGGGGGGGGGGGAGCAGTACTTC | CAIRPGQGGGEQYF
NA | NA | TRBJ2-7 | TRBV4-2 | TGTGCCAGCAGCCAAGGCGGCGGGGGCTCCCCCTACGAGCAGTACTTC | CASSQGGGGSPYEQYF
NA | NA | TRBJ1-2 | TRBV10-2 | TGCGCCAGCAGGGCAGGGTCCCTTTATGGCTACACCTTC | CASRAGSLYGYTF
NA | NA | TRBJ1-2 | TRBV6-6 | TGTGCCAGCAGTTACGAAGCACAGGGATCTGGCTACACCTTC | CASSYEAQGSGYTF